A selection of T cell receptor beta chains follows, all from one sample in a study of cytomegalovirus exposure and HLA in healthy donors. Method: immunoSEQ multiplex PCR; TCRdb's copy keeps in-frame clones and lacks some. Of under 200,000 clones detected, about 90% appear once; the ten largest clones hold about 2.9%. The sequenced material came from PBMCs. The receptors were sampled from a woman aged 18-29 years in good health and CMV-seropositive. Both conserved end residues are part of each CDR3. The D gene is left open where the match is weak. Clone size appears in some rows only: once, few, many, or a class for an expanded clone.

d_gene: .; v_gene: TRBV5-8; abundance: .; j_gene: TRBJ1-2; CDR3aa: CASSFRLLLGRQNYGYTF; CDR3nt: TGTGCCAGCAGCTTTCGGCTTTTGTTGGGCAGGCAAAACTATGGCTACACCTTC
d_gene: .; v_gene: TRBV16; abundance: .; j_gene: TRBJ1-1; CDR3aa: CASSHQGNTEAFF; CDR3nt: TGTGCCAGCAGCCATCAGGGGAACACTGAAGCTTTCTTT
d_gene: TRBD1; v_gene: TRBV5-8; abundance: .; j_gene: TRBJ1-2; CDR3aa: CASSSGQGNYGYTF; CDR3nt: TGTGCCAGCAGCTCGGGACAGGGAAACTATGGCTACACCTTC
d_gene: .; v_gene: TRBV27; abundance: .; j_gene: TRBJ2-7; CDR3aa: CASSLASSYEQYF; CDR3nt: TGTGCCAGCAGTTTGGCCAGCTCCTACGAGCAGTACTTC
d_gene: .; v_gene: TRBV19; abundance: .; j_gene: TRBJ1-2; CDR3aa: CASSSLVGRWGYTF; CDR3nt: TGTGCCAGTAGTAGCCTCGTGGGGCGTTGGGGCTACACCTTC
d_gene: .; v_gene: TRBV5-1; abundance: .; j_gene: TRBJ1-2; CDR3aa: CASSPHTRTDGYTF; CDR3nt: TGCGCCAGCAGCCCCCACACTCGGACAGACGGCTACACCTTC
d_gene: .; v_gene: TRBV7-3; abundance: .; j_gene: TRBJ1-1; CDR3aa: CASSPRAGREAFF; CDR3nt: TGTGCCAGCAGTCCTCGCGCAGGGCGGGAAGCTTTCTTT
d_gene: .; v_gene: TRBV29-1; abundance: .; j_gene: TRBJ2-3; CDR3aa: CSVEVGTTTDTQYF; CDR3nt: TGCAGCGTTGAAGTAGGCACTACCACAGATACGCAGTATTTT
d_gene: TRBD1; v_gene: TRBV7-8; abundance: .; j_gene: TRBJ2-7; CDR3aa: CASSITGAGEQYF; CDR3nt: TGTGCCAGCAGCATAACAGGGGCTGGGGAGCAGTACTTC
d_gene: TRBD1; v_gene: TRBV5-1; abundance: .; j_gene: TRBJ1-6; CDR3aa: CASSSEDRWDSPLHF; CDR3nt: TGCGCCAGCAGCTCAGAGGACAGGTGGGATTCACCCCTCCACTTT
d_gene: .; v_gene: TRBV5-1; abundance: .; j_gene: TRBJ2-7; CDR3aa: CASSLGAGTYEQYF; CDR3nt: TGCGCCAGCAGCTTGGGGGCCGGAACCTACGAGCAGTACTTC
d_gene: .; v_gene: TRBV28; abundance: .; j_gene: TRBJ2-1; CDR3aa: CASTTISGGWEQFF; CDR3nt: TGTGCCAGCACCACAATAAGCGGCGGATGGGAGCAGTTCTTC
d_gene: TRBD1; v_gene: TRBV7-2; abundance: .; j_gene: TRBJ1-5; CDR3aa: CASSLKGQGSNQPQHF; CDR3nt: TGTGCCAGCAGCTTAAAGGGACAGGGTAGCAATCAGCCCCAGCATTTT
d_gene: .; v_gene: TRBV6-5; abundance: .; j_gene: TRBJ1-5; CDR3aa: CASSLTLNQPQHF; CDR3nt: TGTGCCAGCAGTCTCACACTAAATCAGCCCCAGCATTTT
d_gene: TRBD2; v_gene: TRBV7-9; abundance: .; j_gene: TRBJ2-2; CDR3aa: CASRRNPGLATTGELFF; CDR3nt: TGTGCCAGCAGACGAAACCCGGGACTAGCGACCACCGGGGAGCTGTTTTTT
d_gene: TRBD2; v_gene: TRBV4-3; abundance: .; j_gene: TRBJ2-3; CDR3aa: CASSQDRAGGPTDTQYF; CDR3nt: TGCGCCAGCAGCCAAGATCGAGCGGGAGGGCCTACAGATACGCAGTATTTT
d_gene: .; v_gene: TRBV5-6; abundance: few; j_gene: TRBJ1-2; CDR3aa: CASSFAVGVGYTF; CDR3nt: TGTGCCAGCAGCTTTGCGGTCGGGGTGGGCTACACCTTC
d_gene: TRBD2; v_gene: TRBV27; abundance: once; j_gene: TRBJ2-1; CDR3aa: CASRLLAGVDNEQFF; CDR3nt: TGTGCCAGCAGACTACTAGCGGGAGTCGACAATGAGCAGTTCTTC
d_gene: .; v_gene: TRBV18; abundance: few; j_gene: TRBJ1-4; CDR3aa: CASSPPSVEKLFF; CDR3nt: TGTGCCAGCTCACCACCCTCGGTTGAAAAACTGTTTTTT
d_gene: .; v_gene: TRBV6-6; abundance: .; j_gene: TRBJ2-3; CDR3aa: CASSYFGYKDRDTQYF; CDR3nt: TGTGCCAGCAGTTACTTTGGCTACAAAGACAGGGATACGCAGTATTTT
d_gene: TRBD2; v_gene: TRBV11-1; abundance: .; j_gene: TRBJ2-7; CDR3aa: CASSPLGSGSREQYF; CDR3nt: TGTGCCAGCAGCCCCCTCGGTAGCGGGAGTCGCGAGCAGTACTTC
d_gene: .; v_gene: TRBV10-2; abundance: once; j_gene: TRBJ2-5; CDR3aa: CASSRTRGETQYF; CDR3nt: TGCGCCAGCAGCAGGACACGGGGGGAGACCCAGTACTTC
d_gene: TRBD2; v_gene: TRBV11-2; abundance: .; j_gene: TRBJ2-7; CDR3aa: CASSLDPGGNYEQYF; CDR3nt: TGTGCCAGCAGCTTAGACCCGGGAGGAAACTACGAGCAGTACTTC
d_gene: TRBD1; v_gene: TRBV7-2; abundance: .; j_gene: TRBJ2-7; CDR3aa: CASSWRTGGIEQYF; CDR3nt: TGTGCCAGCAGCTGGCGGACAGGGGGTATAGAGCAGTACTTC
d_gene: .; v_gene: TRBV30; abundance: once; j_gene: TRBJ2-7; CDR3aa: CAWSVQGSTYEQYF; CDR3nt: TGTGCCTGGAGTGTACAGGGCAGCACCTACGAGCAGTACTTC
d_gene: TRBD2; v_gene: TRBV5-4; abundance: .; j_gene: TRBJ2-5; CDR3aa: CASSLSGGGETQYF; CDR3nt: TGTGCCAGCAGCTTGAGTGGGGGAGGGGAGACCCAGTACTTC
d_gene: .; v_gene: TRBV5-8; abundance: .; j_gene: TRBJ1-2; CDR3aa: CASSRQGIYGYTF; CDR3nt: TGTGCCAGCAGCCGTCAGGGGATCTATGGCTACACCTTC
d_gene: TRBD2; v_gene: TRBV2; abundance: .; j_gene: TRBJ2-2; CDR3aa: CASSELAVNTGELFF; CDR3nt: TGTGCCAGCAGTGAACTAGCGGTGAACACCGGGGAGCTGTTTTTT
d_gene: TRBD2; v_gene: TRBV10-1; abundance: .; j_gene: TRBJ2-3; CDR3aa: CASLQGLDTDTQYF; CDR3nt: TGCGCCAGCCTTCAGGGACTAGACACAGATACGCAGTATTTT
d_gene: TRBD1; v_gene: TRBV7-8; abundance: .; j_gene: TRBJ1-4; CDR3aa: CASSFSSQSTGDEKLFF; CDR3nt: TGTGCCAGCAGCTTCTCAAGCCAATCAACAGGGGATGAAAAACTGTTTTTT
d_gene: TRBD1; v_gene: TRBV28; abundance: .; j_gene: TRBJ1-5; CDR3aa: CASSRIKPGQGSNQPQHF; CDR3nt: TGTGCCAGCAGTCGAATAAAACCGGGACAGGGGAGCAATCAGCCCCAGCATTTT
d_gene: .; v_gene: TRBV19; abundance: .; j_gene: TRBJ1-1; CDR3aa: CASSSPGEWGNTEAFF; CDR3nt: TGTGCCAGTAGTTCCCCAGGGGAATGGGGAAACACTGAAGCTTTCTTT
d_gene: TRBD1; v_gene: TRBV2; abundance: .; j_gene: TRBJ2-7; CDR3aa: CASSSDGTVYEQYF; CDR3nt: TGTGCCAGCAGTTCGGACGGGACAGTCTACGAGCAGTACTTC
d_gene: .; v_gene: TRBV6-6; abundance: .; j_gene: TRBJ2-3; CDR3aa: CASSYLDSTDTQYF; CDR3nt: TGTGCCAGCAGTTACCTAGACTCCACAGATACGCAGTATTTT
d_gene: .; v_gene: TRBV6-1; abundance: .; j_gene: TRBJ1-1; CDR3aa: CASSELGVTEAFF; CDR3nt: TGTGCCAGCAGTGAACTGGGAGTCACTGAAGCTTTCTTT
d_gene: TRBD1; v_gene: TRBV19; abundance: .; j_gene: TRBJ2-5; CDR3aa: CASSTDRGLETQYF; CDR3nt: TGTGCCAGTAGTACCGACAGGGGGCTAGAGACCCAGTACTTC
d_gene: .; v_gene: TRBV10-3; abundance: .; j_gene: TRBJ2-3; CDR3aa: CAIAAPRGTQYF; CDR3nt: TGTGCCATCGCTGCCCCCCGGGGGACGCAGTATTTT
d_gene: TRBD1; v_gene: TRBV5-4; abundance: .; j_gene: TRBJ1-2; CDR3aa: CASSLQGRLNYGYTF; CDR3nt: TGTGCCAGCAGCTTACAGGGGCGCCTTAACTATGGCTACACCTTC
d_gene: .; v_gene: TRBV21-1; abundance: .; j_gene: TRBJ2-7; CDR3aa: CYKTGHYPSYEQYF; CDR3nt: TGCTATAAAACAGGGCATTACCCCTCCTACGAGCAGTACTTC
d_gene: TRBD1; v_gene: TRBV28; abundance: .; j_gene: TRBJ1-5; CDR3aa: CASSLGDWTGYSNQPQHF; CDR3nt: TGTGCCAGCAGCCTCGGCGACTGGACAGGCTATAGCAATCAGCCCCAGCATTTT
d_gene: TRBD1; v_gene: TRBV25-1; abundance: .; j_gene: TRBJ1-2; CDR3aa: CASSDRLIRDRGYGYTF; CDR3nt: TGTGCCAGCAGTGATCGACTTATCCGGGACAGGGGATATGGCTACACCTTC
d_gene: TRBD2; v_gene: TRBV4-2; abundance: .; j_gene: TRBJ2-1; CDR3aa: CASSPPGAGGPRNEQFF; CDR3nt: TGTGCCAGCAGCCCCCCCGGTGCGGGAGGGCCGAGAAATGAGCAGTTCTTC
d_gene: TRBD1; v_gene: TRBV18; abundance: .; j_gene: TRBJ2-5; CDR3aa: CASSPQGQQETQYF; CDR3nt: TGTGCCAGCTCACCACAGGGACAGCAAGAGACCCAGTACTTC
d_gene: .; v_gene: TRBV19; abundance: .; j_gene: TRBJ2-1; CDR3aa: CASSFHPGTKNEQFF; CDR3nt: TGTGCCAGTAGTTTTCACCCCGGGACAAAGAATGAGCAGTTCTTC
d_gene: .; v_gene: TRBV5-4; abundance: .; j_gene: TRBJ2-7; CDR3aa: CASSQTPFEQYF; CDR3nt: TGTGCCAGCAGCCAGACACCCTTCGAGCAGTACTTC
d_gene: .; v_gene: TRBV4-1; abundance: .; j_gene: TRBJ1-4; CDR3aa: CASRGGVGEKLFF; CDR3nt: TGCGCCAGCCGGGGAGGGGTTGGGGAAAAACTGTTTTTT